The sequence of this T cell receptor beta chain was determined in a study of cytomegalovirus exposure and HLA in healthy donors. This PCR relied on a set of 60 Vbeta primers and 13 Jbeta primers. Only in-frame clones appear in the TCRdb table, and some are missing; sequencing was by immunoSEQ multiplex PCR. Here the sample spans 150,000 or so clones, approximately 80% being singletons. The V gene lost 0 bases and the J gene lost 2 bases, with 9 bases spanning the gap. CDR1 and CDR2 from the germline V gene are SGHRS and YFSETQ. The CDR3 totals 14 residues. The sample taken for sequencing was PBMCs. The TCR originated in a woman aged 35 to 49 in good health and CMV-seronegative. The V gene is TRBV5-1, the J gene TRBJ2-7; D perhaps matches TRBD1 (6 bases). The CDR3 coding sequence is TGCGCCAGCAGCTTGGAGCAGGGGCCCTACGAGCAGTACTTC. Translation gives CASSLEQGPYEQYF.